This T cell receptor beta chain derives from a study of blood T cell repertoires in COVID-19. Study-wide background: Spain, Italy and the United States supplied samples that represented acute and convalescent COVID-19.

V was cut by 4 bases and J by 5 bases, with 12 bases left in between. This CDR3 comprises 14 residues. In germline, CDR1 is SGHTA, CDR2 FQGTGA. Authors' analysis steps: Nucleated cell number was recorded as an estimate derived from reference gene primer amplification. The method was immunoSEQ multiplex PCR; TCRdb's version includes in-frame clones alone and lacks a portion of them. That table gives V, J and clone size, and the DNA gave D and trimming. In the table there are about 160,000 clones, approximately 85% of which are singletons. This TCR was recovered from a man aged 80 or over with COVID-19, enrolled during active disease. Sequenced: peripheral blood. The chain joins TRBV7-3 to TRBJ2-1; weak D call: TRBD1 (6 bases). The CDR3: CASSSYRVNNEQFF. CDR3 DNA sequence: TGTGCCAGCAGCTCCTACAGGGTAAACAATGAGCAGTTCTTC.